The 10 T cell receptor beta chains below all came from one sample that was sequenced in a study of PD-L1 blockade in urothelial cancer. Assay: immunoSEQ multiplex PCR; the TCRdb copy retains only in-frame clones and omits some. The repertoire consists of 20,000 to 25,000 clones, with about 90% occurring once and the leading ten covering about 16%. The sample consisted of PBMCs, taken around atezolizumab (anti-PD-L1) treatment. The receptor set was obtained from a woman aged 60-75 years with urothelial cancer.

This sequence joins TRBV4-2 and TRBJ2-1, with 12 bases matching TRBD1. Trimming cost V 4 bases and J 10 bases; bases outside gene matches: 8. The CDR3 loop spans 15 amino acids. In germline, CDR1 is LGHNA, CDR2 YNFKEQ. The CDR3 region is CASSLSGQGAREQFF. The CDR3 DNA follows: TGTGCCAGCAGCCTTTCGGGACAGGGGGCTCGAGAGCAGTTCTTC.

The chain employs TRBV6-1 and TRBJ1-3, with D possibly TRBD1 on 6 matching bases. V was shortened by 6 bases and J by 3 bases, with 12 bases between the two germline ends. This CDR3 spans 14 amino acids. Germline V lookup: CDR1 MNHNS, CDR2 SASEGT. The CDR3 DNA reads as TGTGCCAGCAGAGCGGGGGCAGGTGGAAACACCATATATTTT. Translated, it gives CASRAGAGGNTIYF.

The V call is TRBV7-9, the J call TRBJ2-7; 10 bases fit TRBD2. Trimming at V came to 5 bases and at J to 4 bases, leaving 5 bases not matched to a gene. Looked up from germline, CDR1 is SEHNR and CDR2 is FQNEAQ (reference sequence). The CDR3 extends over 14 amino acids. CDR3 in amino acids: CASSPRLAGYEQYF. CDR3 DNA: TGTGCCAGCAGCCCGCGACTAGCGGGTTACGAGCAGTACTTC.

The CDR3, as DNA: TGCGCCAGCAGCCAAGATAATGGCAATCAGCCCCAGCATTTT. Translation: CASSQDNGNQPQHF. This chain joins TRBV4-3 and TRBJ1-5; D gene unclear. Germline values: CDR1 LGHNA, CDR2 YSLEER. The CDR3 consists of 14 residues. Between the trimmed V and J ends, which lost 0 bases and 2 bases, there was a span of 5 bases.

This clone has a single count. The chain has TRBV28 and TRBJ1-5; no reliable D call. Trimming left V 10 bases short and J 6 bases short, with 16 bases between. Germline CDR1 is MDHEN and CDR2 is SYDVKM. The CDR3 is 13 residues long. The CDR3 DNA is TGTGCCACCAACTGGAGGGAGTCTCAGCCCCAGCATTTT. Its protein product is CATNWRESQPQHF.

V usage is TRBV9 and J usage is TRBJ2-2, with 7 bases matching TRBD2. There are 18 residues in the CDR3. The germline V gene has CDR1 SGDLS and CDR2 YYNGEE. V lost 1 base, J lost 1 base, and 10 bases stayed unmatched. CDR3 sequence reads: CASSVREGSALNTGELFF. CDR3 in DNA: TGTGCCAGCAGCGTAAGGGAGGGTAGCGCCCTGAACACCGGGGAGCTGTTTTTT.

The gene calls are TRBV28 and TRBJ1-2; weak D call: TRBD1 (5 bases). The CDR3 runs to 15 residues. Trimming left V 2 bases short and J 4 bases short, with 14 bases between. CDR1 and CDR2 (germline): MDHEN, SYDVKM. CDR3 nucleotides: TGTGCCAGCAGTTTAGGGGCAGGGTTATCCTATGGCTACACCTTC. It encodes CASSLGAGLSYGYTF.

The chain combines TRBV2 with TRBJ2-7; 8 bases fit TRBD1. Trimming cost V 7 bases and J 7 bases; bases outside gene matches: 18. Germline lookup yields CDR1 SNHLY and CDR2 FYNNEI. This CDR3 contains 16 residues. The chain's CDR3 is CASNMKPGQVAEEQYF. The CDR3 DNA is TGTGCCAGCAATATGAAACCGGGACAGGTGGCCGAAGAGCAGTACTTC.

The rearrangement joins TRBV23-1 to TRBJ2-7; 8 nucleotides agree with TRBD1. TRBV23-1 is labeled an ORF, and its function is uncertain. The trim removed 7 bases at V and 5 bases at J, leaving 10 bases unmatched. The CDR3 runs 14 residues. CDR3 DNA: TGCGCCAGCACTGGACGGACAGGGTTGAACGAGCAGTACTTC. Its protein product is CASTGRTGLNEQYF.

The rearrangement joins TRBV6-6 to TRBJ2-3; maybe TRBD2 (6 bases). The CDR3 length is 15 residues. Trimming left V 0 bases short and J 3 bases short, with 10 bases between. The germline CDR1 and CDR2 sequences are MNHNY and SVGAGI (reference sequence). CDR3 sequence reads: CASSYSGLMTDTQYF. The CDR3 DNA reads TGTGCCAGCAGTTACTCGGGACTGATGACAGATACGCAGTATTTT.